Sequencing of this T cell receptor beta chain was carried out in a study of shared clonotypes between healthy human individuals. V lost 2 bases to trimming and J lost 0 bases, with 12 bases between them. The germline V gene has CDR1 SGHRS and CDR2 YFSETQ. The CDR3 runs to 17 residues. The deep-level immunoSEQ assay was used. Researchers divided each subset's genomic DNA evenly across several immunoSEQ plates. Assay used: immunoSEQ multiplex PCR; TCRdb lists only in-frame clones, some missing. The data contain 2 million to 2.5 million clones, about 90% of them seen just once; the ten biggest clones take up 0.3% to 0.45%.

What was sequenced was naive CD4+ T cells from PBMCs. Noted subset: CD45RA+ positively selected. This chain joins TRBV5-1 and TRBJ2-6, with D possibly TRBD1 on 5 matching bases. The sequence came from a man aged 18 to 30 in good health. Some clones in this sample may be carry-over from other donors' samples. The chain's CDR3 is CASSLPGQSSGANVLTF. For the CDR3, the DNA is TGCGCCAGCAGCTTACCAGGACAAAGCTCTGGGGCCAACGTCCTGACTTTC.